This T cell receptor (beta chain) was documented in a study of identical twins. General study findings and limits: Memory repertoires showed no such pattern, whereas abundant cord blood beta clonotypes carried fewer insertions.

Germline CDR1 DFQATT, CDR2 SNEGSKA (reference sequence). The CDR3 runs 17 residues. J lost 0 bases, V lost 0 bases, and 11 bases had no gene match. With no exceptions, donors were healthy Caucasians. Remarks on this clonotype: Its antigen is undetermined.

TCRdb reanalysed the 5' RACE reads using MiXCR and keeps one entry per CDR3 protein. The repertoire includes a few hundred thousand distinct CDR3 sequences, roughly 9.9% of them detected once, and 2.5% to 3% sits in the top ten. These data are also associated with another study on yellow fever vaccine responses in identical twins.

The J gene is TRBJ2-7, the V gene TRBV20-1, with 7 bases that match TRBD1. The sample taken for sequencing was PBMCs. This sequence was found in a young woman in good health. CDR3: CSARDTSTGVPSYEQYF. The DNA for the CDR3 is TGCAGTGCTAGAGATACATCCACAGGGGTTCCCTCCTACGAGCAGTACTTC.